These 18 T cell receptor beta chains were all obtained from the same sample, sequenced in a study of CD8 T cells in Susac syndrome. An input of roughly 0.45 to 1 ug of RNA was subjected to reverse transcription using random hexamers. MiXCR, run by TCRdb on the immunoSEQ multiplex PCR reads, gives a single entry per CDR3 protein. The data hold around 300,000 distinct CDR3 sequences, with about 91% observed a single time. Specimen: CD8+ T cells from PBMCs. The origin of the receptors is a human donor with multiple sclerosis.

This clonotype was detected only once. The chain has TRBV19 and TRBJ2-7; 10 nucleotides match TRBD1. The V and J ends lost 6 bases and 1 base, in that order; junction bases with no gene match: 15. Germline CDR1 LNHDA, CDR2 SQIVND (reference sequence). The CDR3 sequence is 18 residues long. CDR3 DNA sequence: TGTGCCAGTAGCCATCTCGGGACAGGGGACCTCCTATCCTACGAGCAGTACTTC. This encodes CASSHLGTGDLLSYEQYF.

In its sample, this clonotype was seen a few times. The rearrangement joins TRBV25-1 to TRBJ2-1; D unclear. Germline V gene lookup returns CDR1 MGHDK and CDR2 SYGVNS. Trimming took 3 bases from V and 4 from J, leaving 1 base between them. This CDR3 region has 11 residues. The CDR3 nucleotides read TGTGCCAGCAGTGAGTACAATGAGCAGTTCTTC. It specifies CASSEYNEQFF.

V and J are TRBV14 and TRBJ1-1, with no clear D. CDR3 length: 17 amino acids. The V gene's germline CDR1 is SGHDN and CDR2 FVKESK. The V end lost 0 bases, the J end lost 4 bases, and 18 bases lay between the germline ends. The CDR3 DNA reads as TGTGCCAGCAGCCAAGACCTTATCGGGGTAATGGGCACTGAAGCTTTCTTT. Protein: CASSQDLIGVMGTEAFF.

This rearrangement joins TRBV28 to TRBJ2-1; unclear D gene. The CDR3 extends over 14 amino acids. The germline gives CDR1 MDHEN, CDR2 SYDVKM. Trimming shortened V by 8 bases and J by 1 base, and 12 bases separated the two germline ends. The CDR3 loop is CASGDWISYNEQFF. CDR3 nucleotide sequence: TGTGCCAGCGGGGATTGGATTTCCTACAATGAGCAGTTCTTC. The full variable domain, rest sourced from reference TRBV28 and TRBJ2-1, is DVKVTQSSRYLVKRTGEKVFLECVQDMDHENMFWYRQDPGLGLRLIYFSYDVKMKEKGDIPEGYSVSREKKERFSLILESASTNQTSMYLCASGDWISYNEQFFGPGTRLTVL.

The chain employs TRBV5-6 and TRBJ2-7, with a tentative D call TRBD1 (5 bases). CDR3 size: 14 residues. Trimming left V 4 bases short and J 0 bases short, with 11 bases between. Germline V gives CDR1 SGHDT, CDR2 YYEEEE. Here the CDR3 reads CASSQTGISYEQYF. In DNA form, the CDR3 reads TGTGCCAGCAGCCAAACAGGAATCTCCTACGAGCAGTACTTC.

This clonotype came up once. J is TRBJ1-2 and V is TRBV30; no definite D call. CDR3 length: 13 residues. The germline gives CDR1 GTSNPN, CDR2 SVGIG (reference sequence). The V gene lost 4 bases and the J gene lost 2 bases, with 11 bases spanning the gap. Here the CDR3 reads CAWKWVQNYGYTF. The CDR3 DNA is TGTGCCTGGAAGTGGGTACAGAACTATGGCTACACCTTC.

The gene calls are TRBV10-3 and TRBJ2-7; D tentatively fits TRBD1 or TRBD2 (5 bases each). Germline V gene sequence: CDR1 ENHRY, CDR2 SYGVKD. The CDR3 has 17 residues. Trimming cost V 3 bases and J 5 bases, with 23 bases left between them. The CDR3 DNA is TGTGCCATCAGTGACCCCGCTTTGAGGGGCCTAATGGACGAGCAGTACTTC. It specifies CAISDPALRGLMDEQYF.

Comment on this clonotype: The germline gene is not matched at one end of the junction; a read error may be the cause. The CDR3 DNA is TGTGCCAGCAGTTACTCGGGGGCGGAGGGCTGCACCTTC. Amino acid sequence: CASSYSGAEGCTF. The chain uses TRBV6-5 and TRBJ1-2; D possibly corresponds to TRBD1 (6 bases). The CDR3 is 13 amino acids. Germline loops: CDR1 MNHEY, CDR2 SVGAGI.

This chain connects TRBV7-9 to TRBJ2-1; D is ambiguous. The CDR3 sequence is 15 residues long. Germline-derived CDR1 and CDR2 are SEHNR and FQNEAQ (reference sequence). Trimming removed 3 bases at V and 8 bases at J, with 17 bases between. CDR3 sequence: CASSFPVYENDEQFF. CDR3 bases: TGTGCCAGCAGCTTCCCAGTGTATGAAAACGATGAGCAGTTCTTC.

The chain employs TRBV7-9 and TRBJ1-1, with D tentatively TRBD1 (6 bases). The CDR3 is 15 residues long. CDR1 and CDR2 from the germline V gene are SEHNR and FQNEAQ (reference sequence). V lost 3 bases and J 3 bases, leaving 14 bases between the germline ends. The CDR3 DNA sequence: TGTGCCAGCAGCTTGGGGGCGCGGGGCCACACTGAAGCTTTCTTT. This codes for CASSLGARGHTEAFF.

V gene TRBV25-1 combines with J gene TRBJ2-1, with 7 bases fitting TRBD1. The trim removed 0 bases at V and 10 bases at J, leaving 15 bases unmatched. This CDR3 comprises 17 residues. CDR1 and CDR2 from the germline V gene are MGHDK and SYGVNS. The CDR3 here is CASSEYYSGQPTWEQFF. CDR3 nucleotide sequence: TGTGCCAGCAGTGAATACTATTCGGGACAGCCTACATGGGAGCAGTTCTTC.

The CDR3 DNA reads as TGTGCCAGCAGTTCGACAGGGGGCCGTATCTATGGCTACACCTTC. Its translation is CASSSTGGRIYGYTF. The chain couples TRBV27 to TRBJ1-2; 10 positions agree with TRBD1. Germline V gene sequence: CDR1 MNHEY, CDR2 SMNVEV (reference sequence). This CDR3 spans 15 amino acids. Trimming cost V 4 bases and J 4 bases; bases outside gene matches: 6.

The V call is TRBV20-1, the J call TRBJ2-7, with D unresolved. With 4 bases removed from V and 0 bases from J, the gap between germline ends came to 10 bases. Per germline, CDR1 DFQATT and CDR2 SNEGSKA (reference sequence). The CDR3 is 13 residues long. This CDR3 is CSATATNSYEQYF. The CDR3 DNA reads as TGCAGTGCTACCGCAACTAACTCCTACGAGCAGTACTTC.

The CDR3 DNA follows: TGTGCCAGCAGCGTAGGGGGAGGGGGCCCTAGCAATCAGCCCCAGCATTTT. It translates to CASSVGGGGPSNQPQHF. The rearrangement uses TRBV9 and TRBJ1-5; 7 nucleotides match TRBD1. The CDR3 runs 17 residues. The V gene's germline CDR1 is SGDLS and CDR2 YYNGEE. Trimming removed 0 bases from V and 0 bases from J; junction bases left unmatched: 6.

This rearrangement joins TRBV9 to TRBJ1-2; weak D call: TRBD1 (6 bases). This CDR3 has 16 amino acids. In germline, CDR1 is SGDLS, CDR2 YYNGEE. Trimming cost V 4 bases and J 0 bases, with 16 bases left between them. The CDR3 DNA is TGTGCCAGCAGCCCCCGCGGGGGCAGTTCTAACTATGGCTACACCTTC. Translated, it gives CASSPRGGSSNYGYTF. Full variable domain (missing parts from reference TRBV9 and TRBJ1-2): DSGVTQTPKHLITATGQRVTLRCSPRSGDLSVYWYQQSLDQGLQFLIQYYNGEERAKGNILERFSAQQFPDLHSELNLSSLELGDSALYFCASSPRGGSSNYGYTFGSGTRLTVV.

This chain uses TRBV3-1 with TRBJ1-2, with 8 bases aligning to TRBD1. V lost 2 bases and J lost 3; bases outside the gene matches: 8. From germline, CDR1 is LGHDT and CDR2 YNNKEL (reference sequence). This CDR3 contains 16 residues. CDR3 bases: TGTGCCAGCAGCCAATCCTCGAGGACAGGGTACTATGGCTACACCTTC. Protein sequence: CASSQSSRTGYYGYTF.

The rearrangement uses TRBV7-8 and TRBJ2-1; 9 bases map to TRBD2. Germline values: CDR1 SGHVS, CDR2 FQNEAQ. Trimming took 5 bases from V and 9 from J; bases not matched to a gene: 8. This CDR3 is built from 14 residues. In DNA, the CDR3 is TGTGCCAGCAGCGGGGGACTAGCAACACTTGAGCAGTTCTTC. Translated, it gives CASSGGLATLEQFF.

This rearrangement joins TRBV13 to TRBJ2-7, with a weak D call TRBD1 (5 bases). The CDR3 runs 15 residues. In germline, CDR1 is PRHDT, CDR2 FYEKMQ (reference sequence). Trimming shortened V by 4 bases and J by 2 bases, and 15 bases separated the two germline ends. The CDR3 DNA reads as TGTGCCAGCAGCTCCCCCGAGACAGCCGCCTACGAGCAGTACTTC. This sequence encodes CASSSPETAAYEQYF.